A single sample is the source of the 22 T cell receptor beta chains below, sequenced in a study of early T cells in non-severe SARS-CoV-2 infection (dated by TCRdb to the early 2020s). The method was 5' RACE. Sequenced using a NextSeq 500. TCRdb ran its own pipeline on the public reads, namely fastp trimming at Q25 and MiXCR clone calling, and kept in-frame beta chains. CDR3 protein duplicates are merged, each entry listing the most common genes and DNA. The sample table records tens of thousands of distinct CDR3 sequences; approximately 7.1% of these occur just once. The ten most abundant clones make up roughly 4.5% of the sample. The sample was whole blood. The receptors were sampled from an adult who was a healthcare worker with PCR-confirmed SARS-CoV-2 infection or an uninfected control (not recorded which).

The V and J genes are TRBV18 and TRBJ1-1; TRBD1 agrees at 7 bases. In germline, CDR1 is KGHSH, CDR2 LQKENI. The J segment lost 0 bases and the V segment lost 4 bases, leaving 2 bases of the junction unmatched. This CDR3 is 14 amino acids long. The DNA of the CDR3 is TGTGCCAGCTCACTACAGGGGATGAACACTGAAGCTTTCTTT. Translation: CASSLQGMNTEAFF.

The rearrangement uses TRBV9 and TRBJ1-1; D ambiguous. The germline V and J ends were trimmed by 1 base and 1 base, with 5 bases remaining between them. From germline, CDR1 is SGDLS and CDR2 YYNGEE. There are 13 residues in the CDR3. The CDR3 DNA reads TGTGCCAGCAGCGTAACAGAGAACACTGAAGCTTTCTTT. This sequence encodes CASSVTENTEAFF. Supplemented by reference TRBV9 and TRBJ1-1, the full variable domain reads DSGVTQTPKHLITATGQRVTLRCSPRSGDLSVYWYQQSLDQGLQFLIQYYNGEERAKGNILERFSAQQFPDLHSELNLSSLELGDSALYFCASSVTENTEAFFGQGTRLTVV.

This clonotype has more than one count but fewer than ten. The chain recombines TRBV6-2 or TRBV6-3 with TRBJ1-2, with 9 bases aligning to TRBD1. J was trimmed by 2 bases and V by 5 bases; bases with no gene match: 3. Germline CDR1 reads MNHEY; CDR2 reads SVGEGT. This CDR3 is built from 14 residues. The CDR3, as DNA: TGTGCCAGCAGTCCCGGGACAGGGAACTATGGCTACACCTTC. Amino acid sequence: CASSPGTGNYGYTF.

The chain combines TRBV5-4 with TRBJ2-1; D is uncertain. V was cut by 4 bases and J by 8 bases, with 7 bases left in between. This CDR3 region has 11 residues. The germline V gene has CDR1 SGHNT and CDR2 YYREEE (reference sequence). In DNA form, the CDR3 reads TGTGCCAGCAGCCAACTCGATGAGCAGTTCTTC. Its protein is CASSQLDEQFF.

This chain joins TRBV13 and TRBJ2-3; the match to TRBD2 covers 12 bases. The junction had 6 bases not matched to a gene; V was cut back by 5 bases and J by 3 bases. Germline CDR1 reads PRHDT; CDR2 reads FYEKMQ (reference sequence). The CDR3 has 16 amino acids. The CDR3, as DNA: TGTGCCAGCAGCCAGGCTGGACTAGCGGGAACAGATACGCAGTATTTT. Its translation is CASSQAGLAGTDTQYF.

This clonotype appeared a few times. The CDR3 region is CASSASWTGELFF. CDR3 nucleotides: TGTGCCAGCAGCGCCAGTTGGACCGGGGAGCTGTTTTTT. V usage is TRBV7-2 and J usage is TRBJ2-2; no definite D call. Germline CDR1 reads SGHTA; CDR2 reads FQGNSA. Trimming shortened V by 5 bases and J by 5 bases, and 9 bases separated the two germline ends. The CDR3 sequence is 13 residues long.

This clonotype was detected a few times. CDR3 in amino acids: CSAGPGQGRNIQYF. CDR3 in DNA: TGCAGTGCGGGCCCGGGACAGGGGCGGAACATTCAGTACTTC. V usage is TRBV20-1 and J usage is TRBJ2-4; 10 bases match TRBD1. In germline, CDR1 is DFQATT, CDR2 SNEGSKA (reference sequence). The CDR3 has 14 residues. V shed 6 bases, J shed 7 bases, and the junction held 9 bases outside the gene matches.

This clonotype was observed a few times. The chain has TRBV7-7 and TRBJ2-3; D perhaps matches TRBD1 (5 bases). In germline, CDR1 is SSHAT, CDR2 FNYEAQ (reference sequence). There are 17 residues in the CDR3. V gave up 1 base and J gave up 4 bases, with 18 bases separating them. CDR3 coding DNA: TGTGCCAGCAGCTTAGGTCTGGCAGGGAAAGTGCCAGATACGCAGTATTTT. Its translation is CASSLGLAGKVPDTQYF.

In this sample, this clonotype turned up a few times. The rearrangement links TRBV11-2 to TRBJ2-1, with 7 bases lining up with TRBD2. The V gene's germline CDR1 is SGHAT and CDR2 FQNNGV. Trimming removed 5 bases from V and 5 bases from J; junction bases left unmatched: 9. The CDR3 spans 15 residues. DNA of the CDR3: TGTGCCAGCAGCCTCACTGGGGAGGGTAACAATGAGCAGTTCTTC. Protein sequence: CASSLTGEGNNEQFF.

The chain combines TRBV7-9 with TRBJ1-4; D gene uncertain. V lost 2 bases to trimming and J lost 8 bases, with 15 bases between them. Per germline, CDR1 SEHNR and CDR2 FQNEAQ (reference sequence). The CDR3 length is 15 residues. The CDR3 protein is CASSLSGGSGEKLFF. CDR3 in DNA: TGTGCCAGCAGCTTAAGTGGCGGGTCTGGGGAAAAACTGTTTTTT.

The rearrangement links TRBV4-1 to TRBJ2-4; 16 positions match TRBD2. This CDR3 region has 21 residues. V lost 0 bases, J lost 0 bases, and 8 bases stayed unmatched. Germline CDR1 reads MGHRA; CDR2 reads YSYEKL. CDR3 loop: CASSQDEPGTSGGGAKNIQYF. DNA of the CDR3: TGCGCCAGCAGCCAAGATGAGCCCGGGACTAGCGGGGGGGGAGCCAAAAACATTCAGTACTTC.

The chain employs TRBV28 and TRBJ2-7; 8 positions match TRBD1. The CDR3 consists of 13 residues. Germline V gene lookup returns CDR1 MDHEN and CDR2 SYDVKM. Trimming took 6 bases from V and 3 from J; bases not matched to a gene: 4. The DNA for the CDR3 is TGTGCCAGCAGCCCCGGACAGGGCTACGAGCAGTACTTC. This sequence encodes CASSPGQGYEQYF.

There are many counts of this clonotype. This rearrangement joins TRBV7-9 to TRBJ1-4, with D unresolved. This CDR3 is built from 19 residues. V dropped 0 bases and J dropped 2 bases, with 19 bases sitting between them. Germline V gene lookup returns CDR1 SEHNR and CDR2 FQNEAQ (reference sequence). CDR3 nucleotides: TGTGCCAGCAGCTTAGCCCCAGGCAACCCGACTCTTACTAATGAAAAACTGTTTTTT. Its translation is CASSLAPGNPTLTNEKLFF. Full variable domain (rest looked up from reference TRBV7-9 and TRBJ1-4): DTGVSQNPRHKITKRGQNVTFRCDPISEHNRLYWYRQTLGQGPEFLTYFQNEAQLEKSRLLSDRFSAERPKGSFSTLEIQRTEQGDSAMYLCASSLAPGNPTLTNEKLFFGSGTQLSVL.

This chain joins TRBV5-4 and TRBJ1-2; 8 nucleotides agree with TRBD1. CDR1 is SGHNT, CDR2 YYREEE, per germline (reference sequence). The CDR3 totals 15 residues. V trimming: 1 base; J trimming: 8 bases; junction bases outside the gene matches: 10. The CDR3 sequence: CASSLRKVWTGGYTF. The DNA for the CDR3 is TGTGCCAGCAGCTTGCGGAAGGTCTGGACAGGGGGCTACACCTTC.

This clonotype has a count of ten or more. This chain uses TRBV19 with TRBJ2-7; no definite D call. Trimming stripped 6 bases from V and 5 bases from J, with 14 bases between. The CDR3 has 13 amino acids. Germline V gene data show CDR1 as LNHDA and CDR2 as SQIVND (reference sequence). CDR3 loop: CASRVRGGDEQYF. CDR3 bases: TGTGCCAGTAGAGTTCGTGGTGGAGACGAGCAGTACTTC.

V usage is TRBV25-1 and J usage is TRBJ1-4, with 8 bases that match TRBD1. This CDR3 region has 14 residues. The J segment lost 6 bases and the V segment lost 1 base, leaving 1 base of the junction unmatched. Germline assignment: CDR1 MGHDK and CDR2 SYGVNS. The CDR3 region has the DNA TGTGCCAGCAGTGAATGGACAGGGTATGAAAAACTGTTTTTT. Protein: CASSEWTGYEKLFF. The whole variable domain, filled in from reference TRBV25-1 and TRBJ1-4, reads EADIYQTPRYLVIGTGKKITLECSQTMGHDKMYWYQQDPGMELHLIHYSYGVNSTEKGDLSSESTVSRIRTEHFPLTLESARPSHTSQYLCASSEWTGYEKLFFGSGTQLSVL.

This clonotype has just a few counts. The rearrangement joins TRBV29-1 to TRBJ1-3; D unresolved. The CDR3 covers 15 residues. The germline CDR1 and CDR2 sequences are SQVTM and ANQGSEA. V shed 8 bases and J shed 3 bases, with 20 bases lying between them. This CDR3 is CSPPASVLGGNTIYF. CDR3 bases: TGCAGCCCACCGGCGTCGGTACTAGGTGGAAACACCATATATTTT. Using reference TRBV29-1 and TRBJ1-3 for the parts outside the CDR3, the full variable domain is SAVISQKPSRDICQRGTSLTIQCQVDSQVTMMFWYRQQPGQSLTLIATANQGSEATYESGFVIDKFPISRPNLTFSTLTVSNMSPEDSSIYLCSPPASVLGGNTIYFGEGSWLTVV.

This clonotype was counted only a few times. The rearrangement links TRBV9 to TRBJ1-6, with D possibly being TRBD1 (6 bases). Per germline, CDR1 SGDLS and CDR2 YYNGEE. V was pared by 5 bases and J by 8 bases, with 14 bases between. The CDR3 contains 14 residues. CDR3 nucleotide sequence: TGTGCCAGCAGTGACCGGGACAAGGATTCACCCCTCCACTTT. Residues: CASSDRDKDSPLHF. The variable domain in full, with the rest retrieved from reference TRBV9 and TRBJ1-6, is DSGVTQTPKHLITATGQRVTLRCSPRSGDLSVYWYQQSLDQGLQFLIQYYNGEERAKGNILERFSAQQFPDLHSELNLSSLELGDSALYFCASSDRDKDSPLHFGNGTRLTVT.

The rearrangement uses TRBV5-1 and TRBJ2-2; perhaps D is TRBD1 or TRBD2 (5 bases each). The CDR3 spans 18 residues. In germline, CDR1 is SGHRS, CDR2 YFSETQ. V lost 4 bases, J lost 0 bases, and 19 bases lay in between. The CDR3 bases are TGCGCCAGCAGCCCCCCGATTCTCGGGGACGCGAACACCGGGGAGCTGTTTTTT. Protein sequence: CASSPPILGDANTGELFF.

The table lists this clonotype with a few counts. The CDR3 protein is CASTIAGDNEQFF. The DNA for the CDR3 is TGTGCCAGCACCATCGCCGGGGACAATGAGCAGTTCTTC. The rearrangement joins TRBV12-3 or TRBV12-4 to TRBJ2-1, with a tentative D call TRBD2 (5 bases). V lost 7 bases and J lost 5, with 12 bases in between. This CDR3 is built from 13 residues.

The rearrangement uses TRBV20-1 and TRBJ2-1; tentative D call: TRBD2 (7 bases). The CDR3 loop spans 13 amino acids. The V end lost 4 bases, the J end lost 2 bases, and 9 bases lay between the germline ends. Germline CDR1 and CDR2: DFQATT and SNEGSKA (reference sequence). This CDR3 reads CSAKGGTYNEQFF. CDR3 in DNA: TGCAGTGCTAAGGGGGGGACCTACAATGAGCAGTTCTTC.

This clonotype occurred a few times. The chain employs TRBV29-1 and TRBJ2-5, with D perhaps being TRBD1 or TRBD2 (5 bases each). Germline V lookup: CDR1 SQVTM, CDR2 ANQGSEA. Trimming left V 1 base short and J 5 bases short, with 14 bases between. The CDR3 is 14 residues long. CDR3 in amino acids: CSVEVGVIFETQYF. The CDR3, as DNA: TGCAGCGTTGAAGTGGGGGTAATCTTTGAGACCCAGTACTTC.